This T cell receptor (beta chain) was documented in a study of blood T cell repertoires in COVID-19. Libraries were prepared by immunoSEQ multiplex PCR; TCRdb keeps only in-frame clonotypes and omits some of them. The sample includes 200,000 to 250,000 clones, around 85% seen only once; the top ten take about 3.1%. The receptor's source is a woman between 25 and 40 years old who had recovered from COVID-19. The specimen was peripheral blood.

CDR3 nucleotides: TGTGCCAGCAGCTTGGGACAGAAGAACACTGAAGCTTTCTTT. This encodes CASSLGQKNTEAFF. This chain joins TRBV5-6 and TRBJ1-1; D might be TRBD1 (5 bases). The CDR3 loop spans 14 amino acids. V lost 0 bases to trimming and J lost 1 base, with 7 bases between them. CDR1 is SGHDT and CDR2 is YYEEEE in the germline V gene.